The 30 T cell receptor beta chains reported below all come from one sample, sequenced in a study of T cell repertoires in cytomegalovirus infection. No antigen is known for these receptors. TCRdb processed the reads anew with MiXCR; each CDR3 protein has one entry. The table shows about 500,000 distinct CDR3 sequences, with around 30% occurring only once. Material: cultured PBMCs, obtained from culture after CMV antigen stimulation. These receptors came from a human donor in good health (CMV status not recorded). Some clones in this sample may be carry-over from other donors' samples.

This clonotype was counted many times. The rearrangement links TRBV7-2 to TRBJ2-2; 8 positions match TRBD2. Germline CDR1 is SGHTA and CDR2 is FQGNSA. The CDR3 consists of 17 residues. Germline trimming cut 2 bases from V and 4 bases from J; bases unmatched to any gene: 9. CDR3 in amino acids: CASSLMAGGGSTGELFF. The CDR3 nucleotides are TGTGCCAGCAGCTTAATGGCGGGAGGAGGGTCCACCGGGGAGCTGTTTTTT.

This clonotype has more than one count but fewer than ten. This rearrangement joins TRBV20-1 to TRBJ2-1; no reliable D call. The germline V and J ends were trimmed by 5 bases and 3 bases, with 11 bases remaining between them. In germline, CDR1 is DFQATT, CDR2 SNEGSKA (reference sequence). The CDR3 loop spans 13 amino acids. This CDR3 is CSAFLEFYNEQFF. Here the CDR3 DNA reads TGCAGTGCTTTCCTTGAGTTCTACAATGAGCAGTTCTTC.

The chain uses TRBV6-1 and TRBJ2-7; the D gene is possibly TRBD2 (5 bases). The CDR3 spans 14 residues. CDR1 is MNHNS and CDR2 is SASEGT in the germline V gene. Trimming shortened V by 3 bases and J by 4 bases, and 13 bases separated the two germline ends. As DNA, the CDR3 is TGTGCCAGCAGTGACCGGACTTTGCTTTACGAGCAGTACGTC. It encodes CASSDRTLLYEQYV.

This clonotype occurred a few times. DNA of the CDR3: TGTGCCAGTACCCTCCCGCCCCGGGGATCGAACACCGGGGAGCTGTTTTTT. Translated: CASTLPPRGSNTGELFF. The chain uses TRBV19 and TRBJ2-2, with D possibly TRBD2 on 5 matching bases. Trimming took off 7 bases at V and 0 bases at J, with 18 bases between the two ends. Looked up from germline, CDR1 is LNHDA and CDR2 is SQIVND (reference sequence). This CDR3 contains 17 residues.

The chain carries TRBV19 and TRBJ1-2; no reliable D call. CDR3 length: 14 residues. V lost 3 bases and J 5 bases, leaving 13 bases between the germline ends. Per the germline V gene, CDR1 is LNHDA and CDR2 is SQIVND (reference sequence). The CDR3 nucleotides read TGTGCCAGTAGTATCTTAAGGGCCACATATGGCTACACCTTC. Its translation is CASSILRATYGYTF. Full variable domain (missing parts from reference TRBV19 and TRBJ1-2): DGGITQSPKYLFRKEGQNVTLSCEQNLNHDAMYWYRQDPGQGLRLIYYSQIVNDFQKGDIAEGYSVSREKKESFPLTVTSAQKNPTAFYLCASSILRATYGYTFGSGTRLTVV.

This chain connects TRBV24-1 to TRBJ2-1, with D possibly TRBD2 on 5 matching bases. V lost 2 bases, J lost 1 base, and 11 bases lay in between. In germline, CDR1 is KGHDR, CDR2 SFDVKD. The CDR3 totals 16 residues. CDR3 protein: CATSDYSTGSYNEQFF. In DNA, the CDR3 is TGTGCCACCAGTGATTACTCTACGGGGTCCTACAATGAGCAGTTCTTC.

V usage is TRBV4-1 and J usage is TRBJ2-3, with D possibly matching TRBD2 (6 bases). The CDR3 has 16 amino acids. V was clipped by 0 bases and J by 3 bases, with 13 bases between them. Per the germline V gene, CDR1 is MGHRA and CDR2 is YSYEKL. This CDR3 reads CASSQEWRGKTDTQYF. CDR3 nucleotides: TGCGCCAGCAGCCAAGAATGGCGGGGTAAGACAGATACGCAGTATTTT.

V usage is TRBV28 and J usage is TRBJ2-7; 7 bases match TRBD1. Germline V gives CDR1 MDHEN, CDR2 SYDVKM. The V gene end was trimmed by 4 bases and the J gene end by 5 bases; junction bases not matched to a gene: 8. CDR3 length: 14 amino acids. The CDR3 region has the DNA TGTGCCAGCAGTTACTCCGGGACAGTTAACGAGCAGTACTTC. As protein: CASSYSGTVNEQYF.

This clonotype has more than one count but fewer than ten. This sequence joins TRBV10-3 and TRBJ2-1, with 12 bases aligning to TRBD2. Germline V gene lookup returns CDR1 ENHRY and CDR2 SYGVKD. The CDR3 is 18 residues long. With 6 bases clipped from V and 2 bases from J, the junction kept 11 bases outside the gene matches. In nucleotides, the CDR3 is TGTGCCATCAGAGACGTATCGACTAGCGGGAGAACCTACAATGAGCAGTTCTTC. Protein sequence: CAIRDVSTSGRTYNEQFF.

V gene TRBV27 combines with J gene TRBJ1-2; TRBD1 might be the D (6 bases). This CDR3 region has 13 residues. V gave up 5 bases and J gave up 8 bases, with 15 bases separating them. The germline V gene has CDR1 MNHEY and CDR2 SMNVEV (reference sequence). CDR3 sequence: CASSVIPGGGYTF. Here the CDR3 DNA reads TGTGCCAGCAGTGTGATCCCGGGGGGCGGCTACACCTTC.

This chain connects TRBV28 to TRBJ2-7; 12 bases align to TRBD2. Losses at the gene ends were 3 bases for V and 5 bases for J; bases not matched to a gene: 11. CDR1 and CDR2 from the germline V gene are MDHEN and SYDVKM. This CDR3 comprises 17 residues. CDR3 region: CASSFPPLAGGPHEQYV. CDR3 nucleotides: TGTGCCAGCAGTTTTCCCCCCCTAGCGGGAGGGCCCCACGAGCAGTACGTC.

The chain joins TRBV2 to TRBJ2-5, with D possibly matching TRBD2 (7 bases). V was pared by 8 bases and J by 5 bases, with 18 bases between. CDR3 length: 14 residues. Germline V gene data show CDR1 as SNHLY and CDR2 as FYNNEI. The CDR3 is CASLVDSGVETQYF. CDR3 bases: TGTGCCAGCCTAGTGGACAGCGGGGTGGAGACCCAGTACTTC. Looking up the rest from reference TRBV2 and TRBJ2-5 gives the full variable domain: EPEVTQTPSHQVTQMGQEVILRCVPISNHLYFYWYRQILGQKVEFLVSFYNNEISEKSEIFDDQFSVERPDGSNFTLKIRSTKLEDSAMYFCASLVDSGVETQYFGPGTRLLVL.

Written as DNA, the CDR3 is TGTGCCTGGATACGCAGCGACTCTGGAAACACCATATATTTT. Its protein is CAWIRSDSGNTIYF. The genes are TRBV30 and TRBJ1-3; no definite D call. The V gene's germline CDR1 is GTSNPN and CDR2 SVGIG (reference sequence). The V and J ends lost 4 bases and 0 bases respectively, with 10 bases between them. The CDR3 has 14 amino acids.

This rearrangement joins TRBV12-3 or TRBV12-4 to TRBJ1-1, with TRBD1 as a possible D gene (6 bases). Trimming took 8 bases from V and 1 from J, leaving 14 bases between them. The CDR3 length is 14 residues. The CDR3 sequence is CASGSRQANTEAFF. The CDR3, as DNA: TGTGCCAGCGGTTCGCGACAGGCGAACACTGAAGCTTTCTTT.

The rearrangement uses TRBV7-2 and TRBJ1-4, with D unresolved. The length of the CDR3 is 14 residues. CDR1 and CDR2 from the germline V gene are SGHTA and FQGNSA. V lost 1 base and J 4 bases, leaving 7 bases between the germline ends. The DNA of the CDR3 is TGTGCCAGCAGCTTAGGAGGGAATAATGAAAAACTGTTTTTT. Amino acids: CASSLGGNNEKLFF. Full variable domain (rest looked up from reference TRBV7-2 and TRBJ1-4): GAGVSQSPSNKVTEKGKDVELRCDPISGHTALYWYRQSLGQGLEFLIYFQGNSAPDKSGLPSDRFSAERTGGSVSTLTIQRTQQEDSAVYLCASSLGGNNEKLFFGSGTQLSVL.

This chain joins TRBV11-2 and TRBJ2-2; D not certain. Trimming left V 1 base short and J 2 bases short, with 8 bases between. The CDR3 has 15 amino acids. Germline-derived CDR1 and CDR2 are SGHAT and FQNNGV. Here the CDR3 reads CASSLVTQNTGELFF. Written as DNA, the CDR3 is TGTGCCAGCAGCTTAGTGACACAAAACACCGGGGAGCTGTTTTTT.

This clonotype was detected only a few times. The genes are TRBV7-8 and TRBJ2-7, with D possibly matching TRBD1 (5 bases). Germline CDR1 is SGHVS and CDR2 is FQNEAQ. This CDR3 is built from 15 residues. V lost 5 bases and J lost 5, with 19 bases in between. Here the CDR3 reads CASSPIRVLGHEQYF. As DNA, the CDR3 is TGTGCCAGCAGCCCAATCAGGGTTTTAGGCCACGAGCAGTACTTC.

This chain links TRBV11-3 with TRBJ2-4; D is possibly TRBD2 (6 bases). V lost 0 bases and J 0 bases, leaving 9 bases between the germline ends. CDR3 length: 16 residues. Germline values: CDR1 SGHNT, CDR2 YENEEA. Here the CDR3 reads CASSLEGGLAKNIQYF. In nucleotides, the CDR3 is TGTGCCAGCAGCTTAGAGGGGGGTCTAGCCAAAAACATTCAGTACTTC.

This chain uses TRBV30 with TRBJ2-7; D possibly corresponds to TRBD1 (6 bases). The CDR3 runs 15 residues. The germline CDR1 and CDR2 sequences are GTSNPN and SVGIG (reference sequence). Trimming shortened V by 0 bases and J by 3 bases, and 15 bases separated the two germline ends. For the CDR3, the DNA is TGTGCCTGGAGTGTTGGAACAGGGCCGGGCTACGAGCAGTACGTC. Translated: CAWSVGTGPGYEQYV.

J is TRBJ2-1 and V is TRBV6-2 or TRBV6-3; possibly TRBD1 or TRBD2 for D (5 bases each). Germline V gene lookup returns CDR1 MNHEY and CDR2 SVGEGT. V dropped 10 bases and J dropped 7 bases, with 20 bases sitting between them. The CDR3 extends over 14 amino acids. CDR3 in amino acids: CATRDGAEWNEQFF. The CDR3 region has the DNA TGTGCCACCCGGGACGGCGCCGAGTGGAATGAGCAGTTCTTC.

The chain uses TRBV5-1 and TRBJ2-2; D may be TRBD1 (5 bases). This CDR3 contains 14 residues. Trimming stripped 7 bases from V and 1 base from J, with 11 bases between. Germline V gene lookup returns CDR1 SGHRS and CDR2 YFSETQ. For the CDR3, the DNA is TGCGCCAGCGGTAGGGGCCAGAACACCGGGGAGCTGTTTTTT. The encoded protein is CASGRGQNTGELFF.

In this sample, this clonotype turned up a few times. The chain recombines TRBV25-1 with TRBJ1-5; no definite D call. V was cut by 5 bases and J by 9 bases, with 11 bases left in between. CDR3 length equals 12 residues. CDR1 MGHDK and CDR2 SYGVNS come from the germline V gene. The CDR3 protein is CASSLGTGPQHF. The CDR3 DNA reads TGTGCCAGCAGTTTAGGTACTGGGCCCCAGCATTTT.

This clonotype came up a few times. The rearrangement joins TRBV5-4 to TRBJ2-7, with TRBD1 matching over 7 bases. The V gene end was trimmed by 5 bases and the J gene end by 1 base; junction bases not matched to a gene: 9. Germline V gene data show CDR1 as SGHNT and CDR2 as YYREEE (reference sequence). There are 15 residues in the CDR3. The CDR3 reads CASRLDQGVSYEQYF. DNA of the CDR3: TGTGCCAGCAGGCTGGACCAGGGGGTTTCCTACGAGCAGTACTTC.

This clonotype was seen a few times. The rearrangement joins TRBV14 to TRBJ1-1; D unresolved. Per germline, CDR1 SGHDN and CDR2 FVKESK. The ends were cut back, 4 bases at V and 2 bases at J, with 8 bases in the middle. The CDR3 runs 13 residues. CDR3 sequence: CASSRNPNTEAFF. For the CDR3, the DNA is TGTGCCAGCAGCCGGAACCCTAACACTGAAGCTTTCTTT.

The J gene is TRBJ2-1, the V gene TRBV7-2; D unresolved. In germline, CDR1 is SGHTA, CDR2 FQGNSA. CDR3 length: 13 amino acids. Trimming took off 4 bases at V and 1 base at J, with 5 bases between the two ends. CDR3 loop: CASSSPSYNEQFF. The CDR3, as DNA: TGTGCCAGCAGCTCGCCGTCCTACAATGAGCAGTTCTTC.

The chain employs TRBV6-2 or TRBV6-3 and TRBJ2-1; D remains ambiguous. The length of the CDR3 is 13 residues. The germline gives CDR1 MNHEY, CDR2 SVGEGT. Trimming took off 7 bases at V and 4 bases at J, with 11 bases between the two ends. The CDR3 DNA reads as TGTGCCAGCAACTTGCAGGAGTACAATGAGCAGTTCTTC. It codes for CASNLQEYNEQFF.

The chain is built from TRBV7-6 and TRBJ2-1, with TRBD2 identical over 7 bases. Germline V gene data show CDR1 as SGHVS and CDR2 as FNYEAQ. Trimming at V came to 1 base and at J to 4 bases, leaving 7 bases not matched to a gene. The CDR3 has 16 residues. CDR3 bases: TGTGCCAGCAGCTTAGTTACGGGAGGCGGGTACAATGAGCAGTTCTTC. It codes for CASSLVTGGGYNEQFF.

The J gene is TRBJ1-2, the V gene TRBV7-3, with unresolved D. From germline, CDR1 is SGHTA and CDR2 FQGTGA. Trimming removed 5 bases at V and 4 bases at J, with 32 bases between. This CDR3 comprises 20 residues. The CDR3 DNA is TGTGCCAGCAGCCCCTATATCTTTGAACGACTGGACGGGCAACGCTATGGCTACACCTTC. It encodes CASSPYIFERLDGQRYGYTF.

This clonotype was seen many times. Here the CDR3 reads CASGANSGRDQETQYF. The CDR3 bases are TGTGCCAGCGGAGCTAATAGCGGGAGGGACCAAGAGACCCAGTACTTC. The V and J genes are TRBV28 and TRBJ2-5; the match to TRBD2 covers 11 bases. Unmatched junction bases numbered 8, after V lost 8 bases and J lost 0 bases. Germline V lookup: CDR1 MDHEN, CDR2 SYDVKM. This CDR3 region has 16 residues.

There are a few counts of this clonotype. The chain is built from TRBV6-1 and TRBJ2-1; TRBD2 aligns across 12 bases. The V segment lost 5 bases and the J segment 9 bases; nucleotides outside the gene matches: 8. Germline V gives CDR1 MNHNS, CDR2 SASEGT. This CDR3 is 15 amino acids long. The DNA for the CDR3 is TGTGCCAGCAGTCCCGGTACTAGCGGGAGGACTGAGCAGTTCTTC. This encodes CASSPGTSGRTEQFF.